The sequence of this T cell receptor (beta chain) was determined in a study of PD-1 blockade in classical Hodgkin lymphoma (dated by TCRdb to about 2020). Describing the broader study: Nivolumab dosing was 3 mg/kg intravenously every 2 weeks, continuing until either disease progression or unacceptable toxicity. To define a peripheral blood immune signature of response to PD-1 blockade in classical Hodgkin lymphoma, the study combined TCR beta sequencing with CyTOF.

On the study overall, not on this receptor specifically: Lower diversity was seen in patients whose nivolumab began less than 1 year after ASCT, and these patients were left out of later analyses so that immune reconstitution would not confound the results. Baseline diversity similar to that of newly diagnosed patients was observed in trial patients achieving complete response, whereas significantly lower diversity was observed in partial responders and progressors. Only a single clinical trial cohort was studied, and what caused the repertoire differences, possibly disease activity or prior therapy, remained undefined. Baseline TCR diversity was reported as lower in newly diagnosed patients than in healthy donors, and lower still in relapsed/refractory patients. CD4+ but not CD8+ TCR diversity rose significantly by C4D1 (p=0.0027 vs p=0.16), most apparent in complete responders (p=0.02).

The table lists this clone with a few counts. This clone's antigen is unknown. Base-call qualities are not available, and no considerably larger clone is one nucleotide away. The time point label here, explained by the study, means: cycle 1 day 1 (C1D1), immediately before nivolumab initiation. Every trial patient had relapsed following autologous stem cell transplantation, and prior brentuximab vedotin exposure was what differed among cohorts A, B and C. A total of around 59 patients with relapsed/refractory classical Hodgkin lymphoma made up the trial cohort, and each patient's best overall response was complete response, partial response or progressive disease. Single-agent nivolumab was administered to trial patients in the multi-cohort phase II CheckMate 205 trial. An independent review committee assessed best overall response using the 2007 International Working Group response criteria. Trial PBMCs were collected immediately before nivolumab initiation (C1D1) and during therapy at cycle 2 day 1 and cycle 4 day 1. Peripheral blood was collected in 8 mL Vacutainer Cell Preparation Tubes, from which PBMCs were isolated by centrifugation and then cryopreserved.

Counted from cysteine to phenylalanine, this CDR3 has 15 amino acids. Of the read, only the CDR3 DNA is kept; its 45 bases are in frame from base 1. Cut back by 2 bases and 3 bases, the V and J ends lie 11 bases apart. The germline V gene supplies CDR1 SGHTA and CDR2 FQGNSA. Genomic DNA was extracted with the Qiagen DNeasy kit from unsorted PBMCs and from negatively selected CD4+ and CD8+ fractions. TCR beta CDR3 regions were amplified by immunoSEQ multiplex PCR using primers annealing to V and J segments. A synthetic immune receptor repertoire was used to minimize amplification bias, and any remaining bias was removed computationally after sequencing. In the source study's methods: Repertoire diversity was quantified as the Shannon entropy index using custom Python scripts. The unsorted, CD4+ and CD8+ repertoires were each analyzed separately, with the exception of combined analyses, where CD4+ and CD8+ sequences were merged in silico. Clonal expansion was defined as a frequency increase of at least 2-fold after treatment compared with C1D1, and clones undetected at baseline were assigned a pseudocount of 0.5. Singleton clones were defined as clones with 0 or 1 copy at C1D1, and non-singleton clones were defined as clones with 2 or more copies. Clones expanded in unsorted samples were assigned a CD4+, CD8+ or unknown annotation through matching of protein sequences in sorted samples from the same patient. Wilcoxon tests were applied to paired samples to test diversity changes from C1D1 to C4D1. TCRdb's version of the immuneACCESS table is confined to in-frame rearrangements and falls short of the full clone set. An unresolved V gene accounts for under half of the shortfall where checked; the remainder is of unknown origin. From that table come the V and J calls and clone size; the DNA was used to work out D and trimming. The sample profile shows roughly 62,000 clones; 88% of them were found once. In total, the top ten clones hold about 12% of the sample.

Sequenced here: peripheral blood mononuclear cells (PBMCs), sampled at baseline. Rearrangement joined TRBV7-2 to TRBJ2-4; 6 matching bases give a weak D call of TRBD2. The TCR sequence derives from a human donor with classical Hodgkin lymphoma. The nucleotide sequence reads TGTGCCAGCAGCTTATTATCGGGGGACAAAAACATTCAGTACTTC. Translated, this is CASSLLSGDKNIQYF.